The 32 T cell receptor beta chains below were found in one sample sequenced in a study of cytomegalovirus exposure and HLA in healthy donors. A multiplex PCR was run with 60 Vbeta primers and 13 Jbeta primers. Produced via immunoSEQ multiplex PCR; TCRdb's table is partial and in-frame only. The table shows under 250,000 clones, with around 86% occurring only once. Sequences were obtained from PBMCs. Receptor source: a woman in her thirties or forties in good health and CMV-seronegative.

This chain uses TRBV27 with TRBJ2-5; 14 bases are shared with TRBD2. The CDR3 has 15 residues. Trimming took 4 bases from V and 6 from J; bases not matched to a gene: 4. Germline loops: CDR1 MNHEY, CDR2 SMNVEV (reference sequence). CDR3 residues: CASSSGLAGVKTQYF. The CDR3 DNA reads TGTGCCAGCAGTTCGGGACTAGCGGGAGTGAAGACCCAGTACTTC.

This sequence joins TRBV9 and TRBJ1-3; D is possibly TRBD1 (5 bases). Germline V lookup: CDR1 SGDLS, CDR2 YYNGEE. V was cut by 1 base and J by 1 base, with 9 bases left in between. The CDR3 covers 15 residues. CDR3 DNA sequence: TGTGCCAGCAGCGTACAGGGTGGGTCTGGAAACACCATATATTTT. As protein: CASSVQGGSGNTIYF.

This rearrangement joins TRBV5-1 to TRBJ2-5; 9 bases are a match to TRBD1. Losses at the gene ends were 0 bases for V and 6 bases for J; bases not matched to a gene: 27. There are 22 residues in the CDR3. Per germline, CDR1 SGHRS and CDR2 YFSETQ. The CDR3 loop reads CASSLAAGMDRGVPPDPKTQYF. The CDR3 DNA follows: TGCGCCAGCAGCTTGGCCGCGGGAATGGACAGGGGAGTTCCCCCTGACCCCAAGACCCAGTACTTC.

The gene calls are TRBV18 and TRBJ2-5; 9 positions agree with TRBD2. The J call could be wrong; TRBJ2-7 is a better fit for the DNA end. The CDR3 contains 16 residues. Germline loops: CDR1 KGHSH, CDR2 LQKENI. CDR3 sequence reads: CASSPLSGGTTYEQYF. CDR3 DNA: TGTGCCAGCTCACCGCTTAGCGGGGGTACTACCTACGAGCAGTACTTC.

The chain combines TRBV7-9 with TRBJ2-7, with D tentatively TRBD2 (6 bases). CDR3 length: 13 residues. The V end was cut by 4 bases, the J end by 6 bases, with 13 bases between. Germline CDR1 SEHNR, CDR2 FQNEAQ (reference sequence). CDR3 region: CASSYQGGREQYF. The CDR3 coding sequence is TGTGCCAGCAGCTACCAAGGAGGGCGCGAGCAGTACTTC. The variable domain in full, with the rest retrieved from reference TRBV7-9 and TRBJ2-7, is DTGVSQNPRHKITKRGQNVTFRCDPISEHNRLYWYRQTLGQGPEFLTYFQNEAQLEKSRLLSDRFSAERPKGSFSTLEIQRTEQGDSAMYLCASSYQGGREQYFGPGTRLTVT.

The CDR3 protein is CASSLWTGPDYEQYF. For the CDR3, the DNA is TGTGCCAGCAGCTTATGGACAGGGCCGGATTACGAGCAGTACTTC. The rearrangement joins TRBV11-2 to TRBJ2-7, with 8 bases matching TRBD1. Per germline, CDR1 SGHAT and CDR2 FQNNGV. The CDR3 is 15 amino acids. With 2 bases clipped from V and 4 bases from J, the junction kept 7 bases outside the gene matches.

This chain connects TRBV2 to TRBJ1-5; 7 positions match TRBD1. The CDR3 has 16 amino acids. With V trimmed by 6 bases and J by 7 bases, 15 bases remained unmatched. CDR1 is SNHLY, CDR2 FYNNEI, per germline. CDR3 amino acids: CASRASRGRENQPQHF. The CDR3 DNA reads TGTGCCAGCAGAGCATCGAGGGGGCGAGAGAACCAGCCCCAGCATTTT.

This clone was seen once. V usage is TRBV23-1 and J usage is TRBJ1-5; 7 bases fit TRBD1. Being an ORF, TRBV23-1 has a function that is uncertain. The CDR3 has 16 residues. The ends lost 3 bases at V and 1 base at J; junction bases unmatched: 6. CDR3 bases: TGCGCCAGCAGTCACCGAGACAGGGACAGCAATCAGCCCCAGCATTTT. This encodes CASSHRDRDSNQPQHF.

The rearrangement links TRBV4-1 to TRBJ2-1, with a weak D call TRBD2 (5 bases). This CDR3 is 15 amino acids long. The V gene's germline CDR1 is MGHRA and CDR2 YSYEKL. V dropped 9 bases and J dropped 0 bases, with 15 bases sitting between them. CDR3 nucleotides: TGCGCCAGTAACCCCCCGGGAAGCTCCTACAATGAGCAGTTCTTC. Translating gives CASNPPGSSYNEQFF.

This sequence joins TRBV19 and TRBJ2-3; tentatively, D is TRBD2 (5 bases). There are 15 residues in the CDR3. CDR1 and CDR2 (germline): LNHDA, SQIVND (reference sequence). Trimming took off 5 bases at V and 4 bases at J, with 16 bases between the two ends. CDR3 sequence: CASSSLGREPDTQYF. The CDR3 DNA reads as TGTGCCAGTAGTTCCCTGGGGAGAGAACCAGATACGCAGTATTTT.

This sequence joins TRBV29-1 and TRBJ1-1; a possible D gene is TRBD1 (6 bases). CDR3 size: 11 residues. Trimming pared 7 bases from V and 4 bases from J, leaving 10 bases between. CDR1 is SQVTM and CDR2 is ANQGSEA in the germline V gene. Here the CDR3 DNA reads TGCAGCGCCTCACAGGGCACTGAAGCTTTCTTT. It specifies CSASQGTEAFF.

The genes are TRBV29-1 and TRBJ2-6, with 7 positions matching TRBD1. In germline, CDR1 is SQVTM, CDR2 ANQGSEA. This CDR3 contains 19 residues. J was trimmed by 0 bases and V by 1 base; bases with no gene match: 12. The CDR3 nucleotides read TGCAGCGTTGAAGTGAGGGGACAGAGAGATAACTCTGGGGCCAACGTCCTGACTTTC. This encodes CSVEVRGQRDNSGANVLTF. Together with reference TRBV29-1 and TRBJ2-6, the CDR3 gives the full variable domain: SAVISQKPSRDICQRGTSLTIQCQVDSQVTMMFWYRQQPGQSLTLIATANQGSEATYESGFVIDKFPISRPNLTFSTLTVSNMSPEDSSIYLCSVEVRGQRDNSGANVLTFGAGSRLTVL.

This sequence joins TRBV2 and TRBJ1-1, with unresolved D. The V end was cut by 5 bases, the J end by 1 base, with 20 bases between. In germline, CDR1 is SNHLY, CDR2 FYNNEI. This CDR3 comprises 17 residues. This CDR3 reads CASSPFAGRTTNTEAFF. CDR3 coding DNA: TGTGCCAGCAGTCCATTCGCGGGCCGAACGACGAACACTGAAGCTTTCTTT. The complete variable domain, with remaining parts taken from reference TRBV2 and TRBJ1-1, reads EPEVTQTPSHQVTQMGQEVILRCVPISNHLYFYWYRQILGQKVEFLVSFYNNEISEKSEIFDDQFSVERPDGSNFTLKIRSTKLEDSAMYFCASSPFAGRTTNTEAFFGQGTRLTVV.

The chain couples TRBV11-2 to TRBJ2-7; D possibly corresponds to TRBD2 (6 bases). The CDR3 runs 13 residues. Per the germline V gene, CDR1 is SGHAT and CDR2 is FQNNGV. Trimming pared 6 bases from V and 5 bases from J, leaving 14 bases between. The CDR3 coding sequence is TGTGCCAGCAGAAGCGGGTTCGGAGACGAGCAGTACTTC. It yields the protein CASRSGFGDEQYF.

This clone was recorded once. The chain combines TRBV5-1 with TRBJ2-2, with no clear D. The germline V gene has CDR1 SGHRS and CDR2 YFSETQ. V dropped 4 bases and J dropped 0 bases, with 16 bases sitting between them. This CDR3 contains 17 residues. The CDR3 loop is CASSVIWPNTNTGELFF. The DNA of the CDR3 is TGCGCCAGCAGCGTTATCTGGCCGAACACGAACACCGGGGAGCTGTTTTTT.

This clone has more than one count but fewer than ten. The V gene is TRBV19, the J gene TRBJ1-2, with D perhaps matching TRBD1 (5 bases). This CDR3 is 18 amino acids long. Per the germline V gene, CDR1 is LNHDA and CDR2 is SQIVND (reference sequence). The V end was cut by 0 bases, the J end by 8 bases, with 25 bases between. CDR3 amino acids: CASSIDGAARVSGTGYTF. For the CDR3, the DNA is TGTGCCAGTAGTATAGATGGGGCAGCCCGGGTTTCGGGCACAGGCTACACCTTC.

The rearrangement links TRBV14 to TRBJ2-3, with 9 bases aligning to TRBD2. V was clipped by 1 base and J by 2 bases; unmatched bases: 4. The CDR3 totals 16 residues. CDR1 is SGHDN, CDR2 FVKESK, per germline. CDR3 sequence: CASSQVAGESTDTQYF. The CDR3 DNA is TGTGCCAGCAGCCAAGTAGCGGGAGAGTCCACAGATACGCAGTATTTT.

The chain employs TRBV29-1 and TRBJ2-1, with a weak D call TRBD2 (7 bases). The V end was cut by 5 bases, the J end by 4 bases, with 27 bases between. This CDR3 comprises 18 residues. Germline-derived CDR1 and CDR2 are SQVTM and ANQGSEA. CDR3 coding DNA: TGCAGCGTTTTTGGGGGGGCGCGGAGGGTCGAGGCATACAATGAGCAGTTCTTC. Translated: CSVFGGARRVEAYNEQFF.

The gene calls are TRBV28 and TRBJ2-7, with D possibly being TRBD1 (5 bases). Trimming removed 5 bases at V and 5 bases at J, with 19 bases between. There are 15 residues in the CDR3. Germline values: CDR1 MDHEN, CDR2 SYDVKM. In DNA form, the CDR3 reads TGTGCCAGCAGTCCCCGATTGGCAGGGCAAGACGAGCAGTACTTC. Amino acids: CASSPRLAGQDEQYF.

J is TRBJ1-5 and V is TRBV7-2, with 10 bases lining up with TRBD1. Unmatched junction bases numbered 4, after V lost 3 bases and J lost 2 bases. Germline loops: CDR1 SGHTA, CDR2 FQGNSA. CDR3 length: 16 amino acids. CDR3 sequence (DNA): TGTGCCAGCAGCTTTCCCGGGACAGGGGGCAATCAGCCCCAGCATTTT. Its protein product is CASSFPGTGGNQPQHF.

Here the CDR3 DNA reads TGCGCCAGCAGAGATAGGACAGGGAGCGGCGAGCAGTACTTC. This translates into CASRDRTGSGEQYF. The chain uses TRBV5-1 and TRBJ2-7; the match to TRBD1 covers 8 bases. CDR3 length equals 14 residues. Germline V gene lookup returns CDR1 SGHRS and CDR2 YFSETQ. V shed 5 bases, J shed 6 bases, and the junction held 10 bases outside the gene matches.

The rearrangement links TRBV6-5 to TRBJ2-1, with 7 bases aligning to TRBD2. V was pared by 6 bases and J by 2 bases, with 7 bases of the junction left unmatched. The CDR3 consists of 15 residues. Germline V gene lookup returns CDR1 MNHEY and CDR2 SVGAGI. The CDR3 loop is CASSRSGTPYNEQFF. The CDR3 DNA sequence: TGTGCCAGCAGCCGAAGCGGGACCCCCTACAATGAGCAGTTCTTC.

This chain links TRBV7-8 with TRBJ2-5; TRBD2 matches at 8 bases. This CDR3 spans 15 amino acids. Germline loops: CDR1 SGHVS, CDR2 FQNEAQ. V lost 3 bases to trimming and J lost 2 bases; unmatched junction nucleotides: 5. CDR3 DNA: TGTGCCAGCAGCTTTTCACTAGCGGTACAAGAGACCCAGTACTTC. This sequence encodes CASSFSLAVQETQYF.

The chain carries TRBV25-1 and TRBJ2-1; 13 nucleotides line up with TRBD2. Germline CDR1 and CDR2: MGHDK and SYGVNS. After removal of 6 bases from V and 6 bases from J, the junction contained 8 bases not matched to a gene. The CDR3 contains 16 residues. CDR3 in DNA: TGTGCCAGCAGGGCTGGACTAGCGGGAGCTCTCAATGAGCAGTTCTTC. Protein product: CASRAGLAGALNEQFF.

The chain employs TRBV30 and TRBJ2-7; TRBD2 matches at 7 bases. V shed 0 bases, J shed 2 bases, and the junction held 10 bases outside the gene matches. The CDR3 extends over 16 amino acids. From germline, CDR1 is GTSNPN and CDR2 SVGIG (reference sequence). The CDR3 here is CAWSVGMGLAAYEQYF. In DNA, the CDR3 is TGTGCCTGGAGTGTAGGAATGGGGCTAGCGGCCTACGAGCAGTACTTC. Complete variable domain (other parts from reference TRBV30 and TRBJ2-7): SQTIHQWPATLVQPVGSPLSLECTVEGTSNPNLYWYRQAAGRGLQLLFYSVGIGQISSEVPQNLSASRPQDRQFILSSKKLLLSDSGFYLCAWSVGMGLAAYEQYFGPGTRLTVT.

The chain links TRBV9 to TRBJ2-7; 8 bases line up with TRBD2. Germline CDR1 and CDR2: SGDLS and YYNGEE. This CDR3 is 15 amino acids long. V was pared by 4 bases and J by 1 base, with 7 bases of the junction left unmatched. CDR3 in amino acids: CASSLTGTSSYEQYF. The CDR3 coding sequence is TGTGCCAGCAGCCTCACCGGGACTAGTTCCTACGAGCAGTACTTC. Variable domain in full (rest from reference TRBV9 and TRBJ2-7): DSGVTQTPKHLITATGQRVTLRCSPRSGDLSVYWYQQSLDQGLQFLIQYYNGEERAKGNILERFSAQQFPDLHSELNLSSLELGDSALYFCASSLTGTSSYEQYFGPGTRLTVT.

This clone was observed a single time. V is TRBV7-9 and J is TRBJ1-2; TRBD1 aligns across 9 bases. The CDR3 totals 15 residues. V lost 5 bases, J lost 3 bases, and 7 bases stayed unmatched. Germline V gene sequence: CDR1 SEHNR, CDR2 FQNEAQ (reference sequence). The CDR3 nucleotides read TGTGCCAGCAGCCAACTTACAGGGGGCGACTATGGCTACACCTTC. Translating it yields CASSQLTGGDYGYTF.

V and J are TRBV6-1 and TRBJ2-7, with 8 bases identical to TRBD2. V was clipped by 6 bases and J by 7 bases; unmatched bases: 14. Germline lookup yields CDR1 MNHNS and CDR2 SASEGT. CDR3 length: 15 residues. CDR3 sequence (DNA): TGTGCCAGCAGCAGCGGGGGATCACCCCAGATGGAGCAGTACTTC. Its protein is CASSSGGSPQMEQYF.

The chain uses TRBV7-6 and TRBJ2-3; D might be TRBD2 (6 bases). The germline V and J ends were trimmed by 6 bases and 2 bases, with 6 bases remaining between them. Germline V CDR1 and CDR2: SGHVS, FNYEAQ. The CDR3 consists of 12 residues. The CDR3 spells CASRDYTDTQYF. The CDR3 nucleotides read TGTGCCAGCAGGGACTACACAGATACGCAGTATTTT.

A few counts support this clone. CDR3 region: CASSLWSLGAYEQYF. CDR3 DNA: TGTGCCAGCAGCTTGTGGAGCCTCGGCGCCTACGAGCAGTACTTC. The chain links TRBV5-6 to TRBJ2-7; D ambiguous. Trimming took 1 base from V and 2 from J, leaving 13 bases between them. The CDR3 totals 15 residues. The V gene's germline CDR1 is SGHDT and CDR2 YYEEEE.

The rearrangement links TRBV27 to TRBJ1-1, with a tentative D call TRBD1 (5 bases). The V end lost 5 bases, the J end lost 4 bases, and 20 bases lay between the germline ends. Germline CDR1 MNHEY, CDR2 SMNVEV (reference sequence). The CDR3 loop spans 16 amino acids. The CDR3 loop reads CASSLNWGEVPTEAFF. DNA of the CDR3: TGTGCCAGCAGTCTAAACTGGGGGGAGGTGCCCACTGAAGCTTTCTTT.

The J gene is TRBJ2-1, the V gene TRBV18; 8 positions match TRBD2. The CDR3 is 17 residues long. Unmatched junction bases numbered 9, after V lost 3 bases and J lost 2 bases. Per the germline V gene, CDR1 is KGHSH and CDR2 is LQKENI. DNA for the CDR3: TGTGCCAGCTCACCTCAAGCGGGGGAGAGAGCCTACAATGAGCAGTTCTTC. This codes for CASSPQAGERAYNEQFF.